Presented here are 14 T cell receptor beta chains from one specimen sequenced in a study of CD8 T cells in Susac syndrome. Random hexamers were used to reverse transcribe roughly 0.45 to 1 ug of RNA. TCRdb re-derived calls from the immunoSEQ multiplex PCR reads in MiXCR, one entry per CDR3 protein. The sample yields about 200,000 distinct CDR3 sequences, 90% to 95% seen once. Sequenced sample: CD4+ T cells from PBMCs. These receptors all come from a human donor with Susac syndrome.

As regards this clonotype: Relative to the germline gene, one junction end is altered; a read error may explain this. J is TRBJ1-3 and V is TRBV12-3 or TRBV12-4, with D possibly being TRBD1 (5 bases). The CDR3 is made up of 15 amino acids. CDR3 DNA sequence: TGTGCCAGCAAGAAAGGGGCTACCTCTGAAAACACCATATATTTT. Its translation is CASKKGATSENTIYF.

The V and J genes are TRBV18 and TRBJ1-1; D is uncertain. Trimming shortened V by 1 base and J by 3 bases, and 9 bases separated the two germline ends. Germline V gives CDR1 KGHSH, CDR2 LQKENI. This CDR3 spans 14 amino acids. The CDR3 bases are TGTGCCAGCTCACCACTTGCCAGCGACACTGAAGCTTTCTTT. Translating it yields CASSPLASDTEAFF.

This clonotype was picked up one time. The CDR3 protein is CSALNWAVQETQYF. CDR3 nucleotides: TGCAGTGCATTAAACTGGGCCGTCCAAGAGACCCAGTACTTC. V usage is TRBV20-1 and J usage is TRBJ2-5; D ambiguous. Germline CDR1 DFQATT, CDR2 SNEGSKA (reference sequence). CDR3 size: 14 residues. Trimming removed 6 bases from V and 1 base from J, with 15 bases in between.

In DNA, the CDR3 is TGTGCCTGGAGAGACATGCTTATTGGAAAACTGTTTTTT. It specifies CAWRDMLIGKLFF. The rearrangement links TRBV30 to TRBJ1-4; D not certain. CDR1 GTSNPN and CDR2 SVGIG come from the germline V gene (reference sequence). The CDR3 loop spans 13 amino acids. Trimming left V 3 bases short and J 10 bases short, with 15 bases between.

This clonotype turned up a few times. The chain carries TRBV30 and TRBJ1-2; possible D gene TRBD1, 6 bases. The V gene's germline CDR1 is GTSNPN and CDR2 SVGIG (reference sequence). The length of the CDR3 is 12 residues. Trimming stripped 1 base from V and 5 bases from J, with 8 bases between. This CDR3 is CAWSGGHYGYTF. The CDR3 DNA follows: TGTGCCTGGAGTGGGGGACATTATGGCTACACCTTC. The full variable domain, rest sourced from reference TRBV30 and TRBJ1-2, is SQTIHQWPATLVQPVGSPLSLECTVEGTSNPNLYWYRQAAGRGLQLLFYSVGIGQISSEVPQNLSASRPQDRQFILSSKKLLLSDSGFYLCAWSGGHYGYTFGSGTRLTVV.

The count of this clonotype is one. This chain's CDR3 is CASSKSTGGIVANEKLFF. The CDR3 DNA sequence: TGCGCCAGCAGCAAATCGACAGGGGGAATCGTAGCTAATGAAAAACTGTTTTTT. The rearrangement joins TRBV4-1 to TRBJ1-4; 9 bases agree with TRBD1. V lost 5 bases and J lost 3; bases outside the gene matches: 13. The CDR3 contains 18 residues. CDR1 MGHRA and CDR2 YSYEKL come from the germline V gene.

The rearrangement joins TRBV6-1 to TRBJ1-6; D unclear. Per germline, CDR1 MNHNS and CDR2 SASEGT. The CDR3 consists of 16 residues. Trimming pared 4 bases from V and 0 bases from J, leaving 10 bases between. The CDR3 loop reads CASSAKRSSYNSPLHF. DNA of the CDR3: TGTGCCAGCAGTGCCAAGAGGTCCTCCTATAATTCACCCCTCCACTTT.

The chain couples TRBV18 to TRBJ2-7; a weak D match, TRBD2 (5 bases). Germline CDR1 is KGHSH and CDR2 is LQKENI. This CDR3 comprises 12 residues. Trimming took 5 bases from V and 7 from J, leaving 12 bases between them. The CDR3 DNA is TGTGCCAGCTCATCCGGATCGGGAGAGCAGTACTTC. Protein sequence: CASSSGSGEQYF.

The chain is built from TRBV6-2 or TRBV6-3 and TRBJ2-6; weak D call: TRBD1 (6 bases). The CDR3 totals 18 residues. CDR1 MNHEY and CDR2 SVGEGT come from the germline V gene. Between the trimmed V and J ends, which lost 7 bases and 2 bases, there was a span of 21 bases. Here the CDR3 reads CASMFFGTLRAGANVLTF. CDR3 nucleotide sequence: TGTGCCAGCATGTTTTTCGGGACATTGAGAGCTGGGGCCAACGTCCTGACTTTC.

The rearrangement links TRBV24-1 to TRBJ1-1; a weak D match, TRBD1 (6 bases). The CDR3 is 16 amino acids. The ends were cut back, 4 bases at V and 1 base at J, with 15 bases in the middle. Per germline, CDR1 KGHDR and CDR2 SFDVKD. CDR3 DNA: TGTGCCACCAGTGAATGGGGGCGCGTCGGGAACACTGAAGCTTTCTTT. Protein: CATSEWGRVGNTEAFF.

The V and J genes are TRBV24-1 and TRBJ2-1, with TRBD2 matching over 12 bases. Trimming cost V 3 bases and J 9 bases; bases outside gene matches: 5. CDR3 size: 15 residues. CDR1 KGHDR and CDR2 SFDVKD come from the germline V gene. Here the CDR3 reads CATSDPSGRAGEQFF. The DNA for the CDR3 is TGTGCCACCAGTGATCCTAGCGGGAGGGCCGGTGAGCAGTTCTTC.

The chain couples TRBV20-1 to TRBJ1-5, with 7 bases aligning to TRBD1. Germline lookup yields CDR1 DFQATT and CDR2 SNEGSKA (reference sequence). J was trimmed by 3 bases and V by 5 bases; bases with no gene match: 10. The CDR3 spans 15 residues. The CDR3: CSAAPPGTDNQPQHF. CDR3 bases: TGCAGTGCTGCCCCGCCCGGGACAGACAATCAGCCCCAGCATTTT.

This rearrangement joins TRBV7-9 to TRBJ2-5; 7 nucleotides match TRBD1. J lost 5 bases, V lost 3 bases, and 9 bases had no gene match. The germline CDR1 and CDR2 sequences are SEHNR and FQNEAQ (reference sequence). This CDR3 is 15 amino acids long. The CDR3 is CASSFYRGPPETQYF. The DNA of the CDR3 is TGTGCCAGCAGCTTCTACAGGGGCCCTCCTGAGACCCAGTACTTC.

The table lists this clonotype with a count of one. The V and J genes are TRBV4-2 and TRBJ1-4; D is possibly TRBD1 (5 bases). The CDR3 covers 12 residues. The germline V gene has CDR1 LGHNA and CDR2 YNFKEQ. Trimming shortened V by 3 bases and J by 11 bases, and 10 bases separated the two germline ends. CDR3 region: CASSQQGPKLFF. The CDR3, as DNA: TGTGCCAGCAGCCAGCAGGGTCCTAAACTGTTTTTT.